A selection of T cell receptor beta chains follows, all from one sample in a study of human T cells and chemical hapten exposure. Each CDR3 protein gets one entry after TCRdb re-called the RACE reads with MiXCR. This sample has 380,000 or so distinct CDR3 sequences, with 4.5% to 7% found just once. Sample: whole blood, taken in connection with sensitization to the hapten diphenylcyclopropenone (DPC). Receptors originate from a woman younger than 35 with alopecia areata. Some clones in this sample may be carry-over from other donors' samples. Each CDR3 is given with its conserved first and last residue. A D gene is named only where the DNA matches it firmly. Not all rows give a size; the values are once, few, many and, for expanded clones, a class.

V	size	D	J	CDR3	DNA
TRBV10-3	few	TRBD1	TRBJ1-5	CAISETDRENQPQHF	TGTGCCATCAGTGAGACCGACAGGGAGAATCAGCCCCAGCATTTT
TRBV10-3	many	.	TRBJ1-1	CAIKQHGQTEAFF	TGTGCCATCAAACAACATGGACAGACTGAAGCTTTCTTT
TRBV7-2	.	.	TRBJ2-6	CASSLLTQSFSGANVLTF	TGTGCCAGCAGCCTTCTCACGCAAAGTTTCTCTGGGGCCAACGTCCTGACTTTC
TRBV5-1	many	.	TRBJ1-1	CASSLAGEGAFF	TGCGCCAGCAGCTTGGCCGGGGAGGGGGCTTTCTTT
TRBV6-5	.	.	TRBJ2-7	CASSYSTGISYEQYF	TGTGCCAGCAGTTACTCCACCGGGATATCCTACGAGCAGTACTTC
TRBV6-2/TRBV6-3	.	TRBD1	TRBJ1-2	CASNEQGGVVYGYTF	TGTGCCAGCAACGAACAGGGGGGCGTCGTCTATGGCTACACCTTC
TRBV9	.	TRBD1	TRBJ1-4	CASSVRGQVANEKLFF	TGTGCCAGCAGCGTGAGGGGGCAGGTGGCTAATGAAAAACTGTTTTTT
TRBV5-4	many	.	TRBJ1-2	CASSPVGGHYGYTF	TGTGCCAGCAGCCCGGTTGGGGGTCACTATGGCTACACCTTC
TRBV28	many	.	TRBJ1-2	CASSLGQGYTF	TGTGCCAGCAGTTTAGGCCAAGGCTACACCTTC
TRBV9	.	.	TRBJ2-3	CASSVGGVSTDTQYF	TGTGCCAGCAGCGTAGGCGGGGTCAGCACAGATACGCAGTATTTT
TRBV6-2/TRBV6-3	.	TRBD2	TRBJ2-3	CASSYGLAGAPTQYF	TGTGCCAGCAGTTACGGTTTAGCGGGGGCCCCCACGCAGTATTTT
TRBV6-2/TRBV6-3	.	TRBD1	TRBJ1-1	CASTIGVRGMNTEAFF	TGTGCCAGCACCATTGGGGTCAGGGGGATGAACACTGAAGCTTTCTTT
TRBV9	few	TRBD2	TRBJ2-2	CASSVAGGANTGELFF	TGTGCCAGCAGCGTAGCGGGAGGCGCGAACACCGGGGAGCTGTTTTTT
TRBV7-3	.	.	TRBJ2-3	CASSPRSQDTQYF	TGTGCCAGCAGCCCTAGAAGTCAAGATACGCAGTATTTT
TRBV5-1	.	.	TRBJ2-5	CASSLSGAQGTQYF	TGCGCCAGCAGCTTGTCAGGGGCCCAAGGGACCCAGTACTTC
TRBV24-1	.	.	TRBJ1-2	CATSDLRSYGYTF	TGTGCCACCAGTGATTTGCGCAGCTATGGCTACACCTTC
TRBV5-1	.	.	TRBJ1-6	CASSATGLGNSPLHF	TGCGCCAGCAGCGCCACAGGGTTAGGTAATTCACCCCTCCACTTT
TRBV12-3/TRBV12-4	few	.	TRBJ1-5	CASSLEALGNQPQHF	TGTGCCAGCAGTTTAGAGGCTTTGGGCAATCAGCCCCAGCATTTT
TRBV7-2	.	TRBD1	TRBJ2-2	CAIAGQGNTGELFF	TGTGCCATCGCGGGACAGGGAAACACCGGGGAGCTGTTTTTT
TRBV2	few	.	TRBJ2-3	CASKSGLSTDTQYF	TGTGCCAGCAAATCGGGGCTTAGCACAGATACGCAGTATTTT
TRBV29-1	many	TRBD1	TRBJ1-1	CSVEPGQRNTEAFF	TGCAGCGTTGAACCGGGACAGAGGAACACTGAAGCTTTCTTT
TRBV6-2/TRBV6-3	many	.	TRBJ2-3	CASSDQAITDTQYF	TGTGCCAGCAGTGATCAAGCGATCACAGATACGCAGTATTTT
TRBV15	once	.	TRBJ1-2	CATSRDKRGLTF	TGTGCCACCAGCAGAGATAAACGGGGCCTCACCTTC
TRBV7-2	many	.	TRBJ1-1	CASSLVTMNTEAFF	TGTGCCAGCAGCTTAGTAACAATGAACACTGAAGCTTTCTTT
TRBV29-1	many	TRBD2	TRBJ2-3	CSVEGLAGGSTDTQYF	TGCAGCGTTGAAGGGCTAGCGGGGGGGAGCACAGATACGCAGTATTTT
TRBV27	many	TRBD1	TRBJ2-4	CASSPQGAPAKNIQYF	TGTGCCAGCAGTCCACAGGGGGCGCCGGCCAAAAACATTCAGTACTTC
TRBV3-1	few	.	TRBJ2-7	CASSQDRLPGPNEQYF	TGTGCCAGCAGCCAAGATCGGTTACCGGGGCCTAACGAGCAGTACTTC
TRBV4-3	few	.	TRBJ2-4	CASSPFPRTEKNIQYF	TGCGCCAGCAGCCCTTTCCCTCGGACAGAAAAAAACATTCAGTACTTC
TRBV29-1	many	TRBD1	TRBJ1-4	CSVARGRATNEKLFF	TGCAGCGTTGCCAGGGGGCGCGCAACTAATGAAAAACTGTTTTTT
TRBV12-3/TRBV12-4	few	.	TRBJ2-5	CASSLADGTQYF	TGTGCCAGCAGTTTGGCGGATGGGACCCAGTACTTC
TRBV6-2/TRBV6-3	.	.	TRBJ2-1	CASSPIGREQFF	TGTGCCAGCAGTCCTATCGGTCGTGAGCAGTTCTTC
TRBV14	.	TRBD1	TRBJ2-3	CASSPQTGADTTDTQYF	TGTGCCAGCAGCCCCCAGACAGGGGCTGACACCACAGATACGCAGTATTTT
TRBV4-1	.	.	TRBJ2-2	CASGVGTPNTGELFF	TGCGCCAGCGGGGTCGGGACACCGAACACCGGGGAGCTGTTTTTT
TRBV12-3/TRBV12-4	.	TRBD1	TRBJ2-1	CASSLTPGQGRNELFF	TGTGCCAGCAGTTTAACCCCGGGACAGGGTAGAAATGAGCTGTTCTTC
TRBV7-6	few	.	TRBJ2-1	CASSLGALPPYNEQFF	TGTGCCAGCAGCTTAGGAGCATTACCCCCCTACAATGAGCAGTTCTTC
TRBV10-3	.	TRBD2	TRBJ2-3	CAISDRGGGTTDTQYF	TGTGCCATCAGTGATAGAGGCGGGGGAACCACAGATACGCAGTATTTT
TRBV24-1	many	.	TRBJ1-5	CATSDPRVNQPQHF	TGTGCCACCAGTGACCCCCGCGTCAATCAGCCCCAGCATTTT
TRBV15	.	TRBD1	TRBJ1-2	CATSRGDRDGYTF	TGTGCCACCAGCAGAGGGGACAGGGATGGCTACACCTTC
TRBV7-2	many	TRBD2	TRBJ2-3	CASSLRAGGPGDTQYF	TGTGCCAGCAGCTTAAGGGCGGGGGGGCCCGGAGATACGCAGTATTTT
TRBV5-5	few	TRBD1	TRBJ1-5	CASSMTGYSNQPQHF	TGTGCCAGCAGCATGACAGGGTATAGCAATCAGCCCCAGCATTTT
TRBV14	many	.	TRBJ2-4	CASSQDQIRGDQYF	TGTGCCAGCAGCCAAGATCAGATCAGGGGGGATCAGTACTTC
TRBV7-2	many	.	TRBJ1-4	CASSPGSLTNEKLFF	TGTGCCAGCAGCCCAGGGTCCCTTACGAATGAAAAACTGTTTTTT
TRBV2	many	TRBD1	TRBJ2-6	CASEDRRTSGANVLTF	TGTGCCAGCGAGGACAGGCGAACTTCTGGGGCCAACGTCCTGACTTTC
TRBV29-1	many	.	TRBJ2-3	CSVEWGHRGADTQYF	TGCAGCGTTGAATGGGGACATCGAGGTGCAGATACGCAGTATTTT
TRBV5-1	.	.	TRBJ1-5	CASSLAQSRMSNQPQHF	TGCGCCAGCAGCTTGGCCCAGTCGAGGATGAGCAATCAGCCCCAGCATTTT
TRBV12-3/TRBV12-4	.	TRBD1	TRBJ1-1	CASRQRPGGLETEAFF	TGTGCCAGCCGTCAGCGGCCAGGGGGTTTAGAAACTGAAGCTTTCTTT
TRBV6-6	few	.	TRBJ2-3	CASTRTGEDTQYF	TGTGCCAGCACCCGGACTGGGGAAGATACGCAGTATTTT
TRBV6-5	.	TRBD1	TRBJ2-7	CASSTGVYEQYF	TGTGCCAGCAGTACAGGGGTGTACGAGCAGTACTTC